These 27 T cell receptor beta chains were sequenced from one sample in a study of CD8 T cells in acute hepatitis C reinfection. The method was immunoSEQ multiplex PCR; TCRdb's version includes in-frame clones alone and lacks a portion of them. The sample includes about 38,000 clones, around nine tenths of them seen just once. Specified time point: naive CD8 control sorted from an acute-time-point sample. Sequencing input: naive CD8+ T cells from PBMCs. These receptors were collected from a man aged 25-45 years with chronic hepatitis C.

The J gene is TRBJ1-4, the V gene TRBV25-1; no reliable D call. The CDR3 runs 10 residues. V dropped 4 bases and J dropped 10 bases, with 4 bases sitting between them. From germline, CDR1 is MGHDK and CDR2 SYGVNS. In nucleotides, the CDR3 is TGTGCCAGCAGTGGGGGAAAACTGTTTTTT. Amino acids: CASSGGKLFF.

This clone showed up just once. The chain carries TRBV29-1 and TRBJ1-2; D unresolved. Deletions cut 3 bases from V and 7 bases from J, with 15 bases between. Germline V gives CDR1 SQVTM, CDR2 ANQGSEA. The CDR3 consists of 13 residues. CDR3 sequence reads: CSVDTADWAGYTF. For the CDR3, the DNA is TGCAGCGTTGATACGGCAGATTGGGCTGGCTACACCTTC. Filled out from reference TRBV29-1 and TRBJ1-2, the complete variable domain reads SAVISQKPSRDICQRGTSLTIQCQVDSQVTMMFWYRQQPGQSLTLIATANQGSEATYESGFVIDKFPISRPNLTFSTLTVSNMSPEDSSIYLCSVDTADWAGYTFGSGTRLTVV.

V and J are TRBV19 and TRBJ1-1; D uncertain. This CDR3 comprises 14 residues. Deletions cut 3 bases from V and 5 bases from J, with 13 bases between. Germline CDR1 reads LNHDA; CDR2 reads SQIVND (reference sequence). CDR3 nucleotides: TGTGCCAGTAGTATGTGGGAAGCCAGTACTGAAGCTTTCTTT. This gives the protein CASSMWEASTEAFF.

The chain has TRBV30 and TRBJ2-2; D remains ambiguous. CDR1 and CDR2 from the germline V gene are GTSNPN and SVGIG (reference sequence). V lost 5 bases and J lost 6, with 10 bases in between. The CDR3 loop spans 12 amino acids. The CDR3 DNA reads TGTGCCTGGGCCCCGATTTCCGGGGAGCTGTTTTTT. This encodes CAWAPISGELFF.

The chain employs TRBV19 and TRBJ2-3; no clear D. The V gene's germline CDR1 is LNHDA and CDR2 SQIVND (reference sequence). The CDR3 runs 12 residues. The V and J ends lost 1 base and 5 bases respectively, with 4 bases between them. CDR3: CASSIGGDTQYF. The DNA for the CDR3 is TGTGCCAGTAGTATAGGCGGAGATACGCAGTATTTT.

The V gene is TRBV7-9, the J gene TRBJ2-2; D may correspond to TRBD1 or TRBD2 (5 bases each). The germline gives CDR1 SEHNR, CDR2 FQNEAQ (reference sequence). Trimming shortened V by 4 bases and J by 3 bases, and 12 bases separated the two germline ends. The CDR3 consists of 15 residues. The CDR3 protein is CASSSGQGDTGELFF. In DNA, the CDR3 is TGTGCCAGCAGCTCAGGCCAGGGAGACACCGGGGAGCTGTTTTTT. Variable domain in full (rest from reference TRBV7-9 and TRBJ2-2): DTGVSQNPRHKITKRGQNVTFRCDPISEHNRLYWYRQTLGQGPEFLTYFQNEAQLEKSRLLSDRFSAERPKGSFSTLEIQRTEQGDSAMYLCASSSGQGDTGELFFGEGSRLTVL.

The rearrangement joins TRBV10-1 to TRBJ2-3, with 8 positions matching TRBD1. CDR1 is WNHNN, CDR2 SYGVQD, per germline (reference sequence). The CDR3 consists of 15 residues. J was trimmed by 5 bases and V by 2 bases; bases with no gene match: 6. In nucleotides, the CDR3 is TGCGCCAGCAGTGAGAGGAGGACAGGGAAAGATACGCAGTATTTT. It specifies CASSERRTGKDTQYF.

This clone occurred a few times. The chain joins TRBV6-6 to TRBJ1-5, with a weak D call TRBD1 (5 bases). There are 16 residues in the CDR3. Trimming removed 4 bases at V and 7 bases at J, with 20 bases between. CDR1 and CDR2 (germline): MNHNY, SVGAGI (reference sequence). CDR3 region: CASSSPGDPRGQPQHF. In nucleotides, the CDR3 is TGTGCCAGCAGTTCTCCTGGGGACCCTAGGGGACAGCCCCAGCATTTT.

V is TRBV7-8 and J is TRBJ2-3; possible D gene TRBD2, 5 bases. CDR3 size: 15 residues. Germline CDR1 is SGHVS and CDR2 is FQNEAQ. V dropped 1 base and J dropped 9 bases, with 17 bases sitting between them. CDR3 protein: CASSLETRLAQTQYF. As DNA, the CDR3 is TGTGCCAGCAGCTTAGAAACTAGACTCGCCCAGACGCAGTATTTT.

The chain employs TRBV7-2 and TRBJ2-2; D is possibly TRBD1 or TRBD2 (5 bases each). CDR3 length: 16 amino acids. Trimming took off 4 bases at V and 1 base at J, with 13 bases between the two ends. Germline assignment: CDR1 SGHTA and CDR2 FQGNSA. Here the CDR3 reads CASSSREQLNTGELFF. The CDR3 DNA reads TGTGCCAGCAGCTCCAGGGAGCAGCTGAACACCGGGGAGCTGTTTTTT.

V gene TRBV5-1 combines with J gene TRBJ2-7; D possibly corresponds to TRBD1 (5 bases). V lost 0 bases and J lost 3, with 10 bases in between. CDR1 and CDR2 (germline): SGHRS, YFSETQ. The CDR3 is 14 amino acids. The CDR3 DNA follows: TGCGCCAGCAGCTTGGGACAGCGAGGCTACGAGCAGTACTTC. It encodes CASSLGQRGYEQYF.

The rearrangement links TRBV5-1 to TRBJ1-2; 8 bases are shared with TRBD1. This CDR3 region has 13 residues. Germline assignment: CDR1 SGHRS and CDR2 YFSETQ. The trim removed 0 bases at V and 6 bases at J, leaving 1 base unmatched. CDR3 in DNA: TGCGCCAGCAGCTTGGTGGACAGGGATGGCTACACCTTC. Translation gives CASSLVDRDGYTF.

The chain uses TRBV19 and TRBJ1-1; D is possibly TRBD1 (5 bases). Germline CDR1 is LNHDA and CDR2 is SQIVND (reference sequence). This CDR3 spans 14 amino acids. Trimming took off 4 bases at V and 7 bases at J, with 16 bases between the two ends. The CDR3: CASSTHTPRGEAFF. The CDR3 coding sequence is TGTGCCAGTAGTACCCACACCCCTAGGGGTGAAGCTTTCTTT.

This clone was observed once. The gene calls are TRBV9 and TRBJ2-1; TRBD2 aligns across 10 bases. The trim removed 2 bases at V and 0 bases at J, leaving 14 bases unmatched. Germline V gene data show CDR1 as SGDLS and CDR2 as YYNGEE. There are 20 residues in the CDR3. The CDR3 DNA reads TGTGCCAGCAGCGTTTTGCCGGGACTAGCGACCTCCAGCTCCTACAATGAGCAGTTCTTC. Translation: CASSVLPGLATSSSYNEQFF.

The gene calls are TRBV27 and TRBJ2-2; TRBD2 agrees at 12 bases. The V gene's germline CDR1 is MNHEY and CDR2 SMNVEV (reference sequence). The length of the CDR3 is 17 residues. The junction had 10 bases not matched to a gene; V was cut back by 5 bases and J by 6 bases. This CDR3 is CASSSPASGRVSGELFF. CDR3 sequence (DNA): TGTGCCAGCAGTAGCCCGGCTAGCGGGAGGGTGTCCGGGGAGCTGTTTTTT.

About this clone: The junction differs from germline at one of its ends, possibly a read error. The J gene is TRBJ2-1, the V gene TRBV19, with D maybe TRBD2 (5 bases). There are 12 residues in the CDR3. Germline CDR1 LNHDA, CDR2 SQIVND (reference sequence). CDR3 DNA: TGTGCCAGTAGAATAGGCGGGAATGAGCAGTTCTTC. It yields the protein CASRIGGNEQFF.

The genes are TRBV6-5 and TRBJ2-1; D not resolved. This CDR3 contains 12 residues. Trimming took 2 bases from V and 15 from J, leaving 14 bases between them. Looked up from germline, CDR1 is MNHEY and CDR2 is SVGAGI. Written as DNA, the CDR3 is TGTGCCAGCAGTTACCCCCCGGTGGGGTGGTTCTTC. The encoded protein is CASSYPPVGWFF.

The chain couples TRBV11-2 to TRBJ2-1; D is undetermined. The germline V and J ends were trimmed by 4 bases and 8 bases, with 9 bases remaining between them. There are 12 residues in the CDR3. Germline lookup yields CDR1 SGHAT and CDR2 FQNNGV. CDR3 coding DNA: TGTGCCAGCAGCTGGAAGGTGGATGAGCAGTTCTTC. This codes for CASSWKVDEQFF.

J is TRBJ2-7 and V is TRBV7-2; weak D call: TRBD2 (6 bases). Trimming removed 5 bases from V and 0 bases from J, with 14 bases in between. From germline, CDR1 is SGHTA and CDR2 FQGNSA. The CDR3 consists of 15 residues. CDR3 sequence reads: CASSRGLGSSYEQYF. The CDR3 coding sequence is TGTGCCAGCAGCAGGGGCCTCGGGAGCTCCTACGAGCAGTACTTC.

V is TRBV6-4 and J is TRBJ2-7; no reliable D call. Germline CDR1 is MRHNA and CDR2 is SNTAGT. The CDR3 runs to 13 residues. V was pared by 3 bases and J by 3 bases, with 9 bases between. Here the CDR3 DNA reads TGTGCCAGCAGTGAGGGTGGAAACTACGAGCAGTACTTC. Encoded protein: CASSEGGNYEQYF.

This clone was seen only once. The rearrangement joins TRBV5-6 to TRBJ1-5, with D uncertain. The CDR3 runs 15 residues. V gave up 2 bases and J gave up 6 bases, with 15 bases separating them. Germline CDR1 SGHDT, CDR2 YYEEEE. CDR3 in amino acids: CASSFRYDSVQPQHF. For the CDR3, the DNA is TGTGCCAGCAGCTTCCGATACGATTCAGTTCAGCCCCAGCATTTT.

J is TRBJ2-7 and V is TRBV29-1; 8 positions match TRBD1. CDR1 and CDR2 (germline): SQVTM, ANQGSEA. The junction had 9 bases not matched to a gene; V was cut back by 7 bases and J by 7 bases. The CDR3 runs 12 residues. CDR3 loop: CSGTGSGGEQYF. As DNA, the CDR3 is TGCAGCGGGACAGGGAGCGGAGGGGAGCAGTACTTC.

The gene calls are TRBV25-1 and TRBJ1-4, with D possibly TRBD1 on 5 matching bases. Trimming removed 5 bases from V and 8 bases from J, with 12 bases in between. CDR1 is MGHDK and CDR2 is SYGVNS in the germline V gene. The CDR3 loop spans 13 amino acids. Here the CDR3 DNA reads TGTGCCAGCAGTCGGCAGGGTAACGAAAAACTGTTTTTT. Translation: CASSRQGNEKLFF.

The chain links TRBV4-2 to TRBJ2-6; perhaps D is TRBD1 or TRBD2 (5 bases each). The ends were cut back, 1 base at V and 0 bases at J, with 10 bases in the middle. Germline loops: CDR1 LGHNA, CDR2 YNFKEQ. This CDR3 region has 17 residues. CDR3 DNA: TGTGCCAGCAGCCAAGGGGGACCATACTCTGGGGCCAACGTCCTGACTTTC. This sequence encodes CASSQGGPYSGANVLTF.

A single count supports this clone. V gene TRBV10-1 combines with J gene TRBJ2-2, with TRBD1 identical over 11 bases. J gave up 4 bases and V 5 bases, and 3 bases lay outside the gene matches. In germline, CDR1 is WNHNN, CDR2 SYGVQD (reference sequence). CDR3 length equals 15 residues. The CDR3 DNA follows: TGCGCCAGCAGTCCGGGACAGGGGGGCACCGGGGAGCTGTTTTTT. This codes for CASSPGQGGTGELFF.

The chain couples TRBV5-1 to TRBJ2-3; 7 positions agree with TRBD2. Germline CDR1 SGHRS, CDR2 YFSETQ. The CDR3 has 16 amino acids. The V segment lost 6 bases and the J segment 2 bases; nucleotides outside the gene matches: 12. The DNA for the CDR3 is TGCGCCAGCATTATCGGCGGGAGCGGTCCCACAGATACGCAGTATTTT. Amino acids: CASIIGGSGPTDTQYF.

V gene TRBV19 combines with J gene TRBJ2-1; 10 nucleotides line up with TRBD2. V lost 7 bases to trimming and J lost 4 bases; unmatched junction nucleotides: 10. CDR1 and CDR2 from the germline V gene are LNHDA and SQIVND (reference sequence). This CDR3 contains 16 residues. CDR3 sequence: CASTSSGGNPYNEQFF. The CDR3 nucleotides read TGTGCCAGTACGTCTAGCGGGGGCAACCCTTACAATGAGCAGTTCTTC.